This entry lists 28 T cell receptor beta chains sequenced from one sample in a study of response to subunit inactivated influenza vaccine. MiXCR was run by TCRdb on the RT-PCR reads, yielding one entry per CDR3 protein. Of about 300,000 distinct CDR3 sequences detected, just over 20% appear once; the ten largest clones hold about 9.4%. The sequences come from PBMCs from blood, collected less than 22 months after vaccination. The receptors here all came from a man between 45 and 75 years old who received an inactivated influenza vaccine.

This clonotype appeared a few times. CDR3 sequence reads: CASSSFTGTDHTDTQYF. The DNA of the CDR3 is TGTGCCAGCAGCTCTTTCACCGGGACGGACCACACAGATACGCAGTATTTT. This chain joins TRBV5-5 and TRBJ2-3, with D possibly being TRBD1 or TRBD2 (5 bases each). The CDR3 runs 17 residues. CDR1 and CDR2 from the germline V gene are SGHKS and YYEKEE (reference sequence). The V end was cut by 3 bases, the J end by 2 bases, with 19 bases between.

This chain links TRBV7-2 with TRBJ2-3; D is perhaps TRBD1 (6 bases). Germline V CDR1 and CDR2: SGHTA, FQGNSA. This CDR3 contains 15 residues. V was cut by 2 bases and J by 5 bases, with 14 bases left in between. The CDR3 loop is CASSLQGLVGDTQYF. The CDR3 bases are TGTGCCAGCAGCTTACAGGGGTTGGTAGGAGATACGCAGTATTTT.

V gene TRBV7-2 combines with J gene TRBJ1-5, with 9 bases fitting TRBD1. V lost 2 bases and J lost 6; bases outside the gene matches: 11. From germline, CDR1 is SGHTA and CDR2 FQGNSA. The CDR3 is 17 amino acids. For the CDR3, the DNA is TGTGCCAGCAGCTTACGACTGCCGGGACAGGGAGGTCAGCCCCAGCATTTT. It encodes CASSLRLPGQGGQPQHF.

A few counts support this clonotype. This rearrangement joins TRBV2 to TRBJ1-1; D not certain. Deletions cut 7 bases from V and 2 bases from J, with 14 bases between. Germline CDR1 SNHLY, CDR2 FYNNEI. The length of the CDR3 is 14 residues. The DNA of the CDR3 is TGTGCCAGCAAGCCCCATCTGAGTAACACTGAAGCTTTCTTT. Protein sequence: CASKPHLSNTEAFF.

The sample holds a few counts of this clonotype. This chain uses TRBV20-1 with TRBJ1-5; D is unclear. Germline V gene sequence: CDR1 DFQATT, CDR2 SNEGSKA (reference sequence). Trimming stripped 3 bases from V and 6 bases from J, with 15 bases between. The length of the CDR3 is 14 residues. The CDR3 loop is CSASVGSGSQPQHF. CDR3 coding DNA: TGCAGTGCTAGCGTCGGGTCTGGAAGTCAGCCCCAGCATTTT.

This clonotype was seen a handful of times. This rearrangement joins TRBV20-1 to TRBJ2-7, with TRBD2 matching 11 bases. V shed 5 bases and J 7 bases; nucleotides not matched to a gene: 10. CDR3 size: 14 residues. Germline loops: CDR1 DFQATT, CDR2 SNEGSKA (reference sequence). CDR3 nucleotides: TGCAGTGCTCCAACTAGCGGGAGAGGGTGGGAGCAGTACTTC. Its translation: CSAPTSGRGWEQYF.

The V call is TRBV4-3, the J call TRBJ1-6, with D tentatively TRBD1 (6 bases). V lost 2 bases and J lost 5, with 13 bases in between. This CDR3 has 16 amino acids. Looked up from germline, CDR1 is LGHNA and CDR2 is YSLEER. CDR3 bases: TGCGCCAGCAGCCAATATCTCCAGGGGAATAATTCACCCCTCCACTTT. Amino acid sequence: CASSQYLQGNNSPLHF.

The CDR3 loop reads CATSPGTGGWDEQFF. In nucleotides, the CDR3 is TGTGCCACCTCACCCGGGACAGGGGGCTGGGATGAGCAGTTCTTC. This chain links TRBV10-3 with TRBJ2-1; 12 bases fit TRBD1. Germline loops: CDR1 ENHRY, CDR2 SYGVKD. V dropped 10 bases and J dropped 8; count of bases not matched to a gene: 12. The CDR3 loop spans 15 amino acids.

This clonotype was detected only once. One end of the junction varies from germline; a read error may be responsible. This rearrangement joins TRBV27 to TRBJ1-2; D not certain. Germline V gives CDR1 MNHEY, CDR2 SMNVEV (reference sequence). The CDR3 extends over 15 amino acids. For the CDR3, the DNA is TGTGCCTGCAGTTTTAGTTGGTCCTCTCCCCATGGCTACACCTTC. It translates to CACSFSWSSPHGYTF.

This sequence joins TRBV5-1 and TRBJ2-3; maybe TRBD1 (6 bases). CDR3 length: 16 residues. CDR1 is SGHRS, CDR2 YFSETQ, per germline. V lost 4 bases and J lost 0, with 15 bases in between. This chain's CDR3 is CASSPYGRGSTDTQYF. In DNA form, the CDR3 reads TGCGCCAGCAGCCCCTATGGTAGGGGGAGCACAGATACGCAGTATTTT.

This clonotype was seen just once. The V and J genes are TRBV2 and TRBJ2-7; D is perhaps TRBD1 (6 bases). The germline gives CDR1 SNHLY, CDR2 FYNNEI. Trimming shortened V by 6 bases and J by 3 bases, and 9 bases separated the two germline ends. This CDR3 contains 12 residues. Written as DNA, the CDR3 is TGTGCCAGCAGAGGACAGCACTACGAGCAGTACTTC. As protein: CASRGQHYEQYF.

The chain is built from TRBV20-1 and TRBJ1-6; TRBD1 aligns across 8 bases. The junction had 3 bases not matched to a gene; V was cut back by 2 bases and J by 3 bases. Per germline, CDR1 DFQATT and CDR2 SNEGSKA (reference sequence). This CDR3 region has 15 residues. The CDR3 nucleotides are TGCAGTGCTAGATCACAGGGGGACTATAATTCACCCCTCCACTTT. It specifies CSARSQGDYNSPLHF.

This clonotype was observed a handful of times. The genes are TRBV4-1 and TRBJ1-6; perhaps TRBD1 as D (5 bases). V was clipped by 0 bases and J by 9 bases, with 12 bases between them. CDR1 MGHRA and CDR2 YSYEKL come from the germline V gene. The CDR3 consists of 15 residues. The CDR3 is CASSQDQGVGSPLHF. DNA for the CDR3: TGCGCCAGCAGCCAAGATCAGGGCGTAGGTTCACCCCTCCACTTT.

This clonotype occurred many times. The V call is TRBV7-6, the J call TRBJ2-3, with TRBD1 matching over 9 bases. Trimming took 3 bases from V and 6 from J; bases not matched to a gene: 4. This CDR3 is 14 amino acids long. CDR1 is SGHVS and CDR2 is FNYEAQ in the germline V gene. This CDR3 reads CASSLTGGADTQYF. In nucleotides, the CDR3 is TGTGCCAGCAGCTTGACAGGGGGAGCTGATACGCAGTATTTT.

The chain couples TRBV15 to TRBJ2-4, with D maybe TRBD1 (5 bases). From germline, CDR1 is LNHNV and CDR2 YYDKDF (reference sequence). The V end lost 3 bases, the J end lost 4 bases, and 13 bases lay between the germline ends. This CDR3 region has 15 residues. CDR3 region: CATSSGPRAKNIQYF. The CDR3 DNA reads TGTGCCACCAGCAGTGGCCCCAGGGCTAAAAACATTCAGTACTTC.

The chain is built from TRBV12-3 or TRBV12-4 and TRBJ2-3; D may be TRBD2 (6 bases). The V end lost 3 bases, the J end lost 4 bases, and 8 bases lay between the germline ends. This CDR3 region has 13 residues. CDR3 nucleotides: TGTGCCAGCAGTTTGTTAGCGGCAGATACGCAGTATTTT. It codes for CASSLLAADTQYF.

This clonotype was detected many times. The rearrangement joins TRBV20-1 to TRBJ1-2, with D perhaps matching TRBD1 (6 bases). V lost 6 bases, J lost 2 bases, and 16 bases lay in between. CDR3 size: 14 residues. Germline V gives CDR1 DFQATT, CDR2 SNEGSKA (reference sequence). The CDR3 DNA reads TGCAGTGCCTCGGACAGCGCGGGCAACTATGGCTACACCTTC. This encodes CSASDSAGNYGYTF.

V gene TRBV20-1 combines with J gene TRBJ2-1; D is possibly TRBD2 (6 bases). Trimming took 1 base from V and 1 from J, leaving 14 bases between them. The CDR3 extends over 16 amino acids. From germline, CDR1 is DFQATT and CDR2 SNEGSKA (reference sequence). CDR3 loop: CSARAVMGGSYNEQFF. CDR3 sequence (DNA): TGCAGTGCTAGAGCTGTAATGGGGGGATCCTACAATGAGCAGTTCTTC.

The V gene is TRBV29-1, the J gene TRBJ2-7; 9 bases align to TRBD1. This CDR3 has 15 amino acids. CDR1 and CDR2 (germline): SQVTM, ANQGSEA. V lost 1 base and J lost 2; bases outside the gene matches: 6. The CDR3 sequence: CSVEGARDRAYEQYF. Here the CDR3 DNA reads TGCAGCGTTGAAGGGGCTCGGGACAGGGCCTACGAGCAGTACTTC.

This clonotype was counted only a few times. DNA of the CDR3: TGCGCCAGCAGCCGGCGGGGGCTTATGGGCACTGAAGCTTTCTTT. Its protein is CASSRRGLMGTEAFF. The chain joins TRBV5-1 to TRBJ1-1; D is possibly TRBD1 (6 bases). CDR1 SGHRS and CDR2 YFSETQ come from the germline V gene. The V gene lost 4 bases and the J gene lost 4 bases, with 17 bases spanning the gap. The CDR3 has 15 amino acids.

This clonotype was recorded at least ten times. The chain combines TRBV6-5 with TRBJ1-5; D unresolved. The CDR3 contains 14 residues. The V end lost 0 bases, the J end lost 4 bases, and 7 bases lay between the germline ends. Germline loops: CDR1 MNHEY, CDR2 SVGAGI. CDR3 protein: CASSYSRRNQPQHF. The CDR3 nucleotides read TGTGCCAGCAGTTACTCGAGACGGAATCAGCCCCAGCATTTT.

V usage is TRBV20-1 and J usage is TRBJ2-5; unclear D gene. Deletions cut 3 bases from V and 4 bases from J, with 15 bases between. This CDR3 contains 14 residues. CDR1 and CDR2 from the germline V gene are DFQATT and SNEGSKA (reference sequence). In DNA, the CDR3 is TGCAGTGCTAGTTATCGGTCTCTTGGAGAGACCCAGTACTTC. The encoded protein is CSASYRSLGETQYF.

At least ten counts were recorded for this clonotype. The gene calls are TRBV7-3 and TRBJ1-1; maybe TRBD1 (5 bases). CDR1 and CDR2 (germline): SGHTA, FQGTGA. The CDR3 runs to 13 residues. The V gene lost 4 bases and the J gene lost 1 base, with 7 bases spanning the gap. In DNA, the CDR3 is TGTGCCAGCAGCTGGGGCAGGAACACTGAAGCTTTCTTT. It specifies CASSWGRNTEAFF.

The CDR3 DNA follows: TGTGCCAGCAAAGGGGATTGGACGCAGTATTTT. Its translation is CASKGDWTQYF. V gene TRBV3-1 combines with J gene TRBJ2-3; possibly TRBD1 for D (5 bases). CDR1 and CDR2 from the germline V gene are LGHDT and YNNKEL (reference sequence). The CDR3 runs to 11 residues. Trimming removed 7 bases from V and 9 bases from J, with 11 bases in between.

This clonotype was observed a handful of times. The chain carries TRBV19 and TRBJ2-3; 8 nucleotides agree with TRBD2. The CDR3 consists of 14 residues. Germline loops: CDR1 LNHDA, CDR2 SQIVND (reference sequence). Unmatched junction bases numbered 8, after V lost 10 bases and J lost 2 bases. The DNA for the CDR3 is TGTGCCACCAAGGCACTAGCGGTCACAGATACGCAGTATTTT. Its protein is CATKALAVTDTQYF. The entire variable domain, with the rest obtained from reference TRBV19 and TRBJ2-3, is as follows: DGGITQSPKYLFRKEGQNVTLSCEQNLNHDAMYWYRQDPGQGLRLIYYSQIVNDFQKGDIAEGYSVSREKKESFPLTVTSAQKNPTAFYLCATKALAVTDTQYFGPGTRLTVL.

This clonotype was recorded many times. This chain joins TRBV5-1 and TRBJ1-6; D gene ambiguous. The V and J ends lost 4 bases and 8 bases respectively, with 13 bases between them. The germline gives CDR1 SGHRS, CDR2 YFSETQ. The CDR3 runs to 14 residues. CDR3 sequence (DNA): TGCGCCAGCAGCCCCACCCGGGCGGATTCACCCCTCCACTTT. Translating it yields CASSPTRADSPLHF.

V and J are TRBV5-1 and TRBJ2-7; 13 positions match TRBD2. Germline CDR1 SGHRS, CDR2 YFSETQ. The V and J ends lost 4 bases and 0 bases, in that order; junction bases with no gene match: 10. This CDR3 has 18 residues. The CDR3 DNA is TGCGCCAGCAGCGGAAGGACTAGCGGGGGTTCCAGCTCCTACGAGCAGTACTTC. This sequence encodes CASSGRTSGGSSSYEQYF.

This chain uses TRBV4-3 with TRBJ1-6, with unresolved D. The V gene lost 0 bases and the J gene lost 9 bases, with 12 bases spanning the gap. CDR1 LGHNA and CDR2 YSLEER come from the germline V gene. The CDR3 extends over 15 amino acids. CDR3 nucleotide sequence: TGCGCCAGCAGCCAAGATCAGAATAGGGTTTCACCCCTCCACTTT. Protein: CASSQDQNRVSPLHF.